This T cell receptor (beta chain) was documented in a study of identifying expanded T cells in peripheral blood. Clones were sequenced by immunoSEQ multiplex PCR, and TCRdb holds only the in-frame ones, with some missing. The table has under 85,000 clones, about four fifths seen once. The clonotype originates from a person aged 18 to 75 in good health. The sample was blood.

CDR3 sequence (DNA): TGTGCCAGCAGCTCCGGAGCTGGGGCCAACGTCCTGACTTTC. Protein product: CASSSGAGANVLTF. J is TRBJ2-6 and V is TRBV7-9; D unresolved. V was clipped by 4 bases and J by 2 bases, with 6 bases between them. This CDR3 comprises 14 residues. Germline V gene sequence: CDR1 SEHNR, CDR2 FQNEAQ (reference sequence). The variable domain in full, with the rest retrieved from reference TRBV7-9 and TRBJ2-6, is DTGVSQNPRHKITKRGQNVTFRCDPISEHNRLYWYRQTLGQGPEFLTYFQNEAQLEKSRLLSDRFSAERPKGSFSTLEIQRTEQGDSAMYLCASSSGAGANVLTFGAGSRLTVL.